A selection of T cell receptor beta chains follows, all from one sample in a study of cytomegalovirus exposure and HLA in healthy donors. Repertoires were generated with immunoSEQ multiplex PCR, while TCRdb's copy carries only in-frame clones and drops some. Of about 160,000 clones listed, 78% are singletons. The sequencing input was PBMCs. Receptors were obtained from a male donor in good health and CMV-seronegative. Each CDR3 is given with its conserved first and last residue. The D gene is left open where the match is weak. Clone size is not always given. Where it is, it says once, few, many or a class for expanded clones.

V: TRBV12-5; J: TRBJ2-5; size: NA; D: TRBD2; DNA: TGTGCTAGTGGCGGGTGGGAGGGGCAGTACTTC; CDR3: CASGGWEGQYF
V: TRBV4-3; J: TRBJ2-2; size: few; D: TRBD2; DNA: TGCGCCAGCAGCCATTTAGCGGGAGTGAACACCGGGGAGCTGTTTTTT; CDR3: CASSHLAGVNTGELFF
V: TRBV7-2; J: TRBJ2-7; size: NA; D: TRBD1; DNA: TGTGCCAGCAGCTTAGCCGGGACAGGGGGCTACGAGCAGTACTTC; CDR3: CASSLAGTGGYEQYF
V: TRBV7-2; J: TRBJ1-3; size: NA; D: TRBD1; DNA: TGTGCCAGCAGCTTCTCAGGGACAGGGGGCGCAACTGGAAACACCATATATTTT; CDR3: CASSFSGTGGATGNTIYF
V: TRBV6-1; J: TRBJ1-1; size: NA; D: TRBD1; DNA: TGTGCCAGCAGTGCACAGGGGAGTAACACTGAAGCTTTCTTT; CDR3: CASSAQGSNTEAFF
V: TRBV9; J: TRBJ2-4; size: NA; D: TRBD1; DNA: TGTGCCAGCAGCGAAAGCCCGGGACAGGGGGGCATTCAGTACTTC; CDR3: CASSESPGQGGIQYF
V: TRBV7-2; J: TRBJ2-5; size: NA; D: TRBD1; DNA: TGTGCCAGCAGCTTATCTTCGGGGACAGGGGGAATGGAGACCCAGTACTTC; CDR3: CASSLSSGTGGMETQYF
V: TRBV6-1; J: TRBJ2-7; size: few; D: NA; DNA: TGTGCCAGCAGTGAACTAGGGGTCGAGCAGTACTTC; CDR3: CASSELGVEQYF
V: TRBV25-1; J: TRBJ2-7; size: NA; D: TRBD1; DNA: TGTGCCAGCAGTGAGTTCGGGACAGCCTACGAGCAGTACTTC; CDR3: CASSEFGTAYEQYF
V: TRBV28; J: TRBJ1-2; size: NA; D: TRBD1; DNA: TGTGCCAGCAGCCCGACAGGGGCGCCTAGTCACTATGGCTACACCTTC; CDR3: CASSPTGAPSHYGYTF
V: TRBV30; J: TRBJ2-3; size: NA; D: TRBD1; DNA: TGTGCCTGGACCCAGGGGGTAGATACGCAGTATTTT; CDR3: CAWTQGVDTQYF
V: TRBV6-4; J: TRBJ1-1; size: NA; D: NA; DNA: TGTGCCAGAGAACTAAACACTGAAGCTTTCTTT; CDR3: CARELNTEAFF
V: TRBV27; J: TRBJ2-5; size: NA; D: TRBD2; DNA: TGTGCCAGCAGTTTGGATAGCGGGAGGAAAGAGACCCAGTACTTC; CDR3: CASSLDSGRKETQYF
V: TRBV7-9; J: TRBJ2-7; size: NA; D: NA; DNA: TGTGCCAGCAGCCGGGACAACTCCTACGAGCAGTACTTC; CDR3: CASSRDNSYEQYF
V: TRBV5-4; J: TRBJ2-3; size: NA; D: TRBD1; DNA: TGCGCCAGCAGCCCAAGGTCCGCAGGGGGCAGTGGCACAGATACGCAGTATTTT; CDR3: CASSPRSAGGSGTDTQYF
V: TRBV30; J: TRBJ2-6; size: NA; D: TRBD1; DNA: TGTGCCTGGGGGACAGGGGTCGGTGGGGCCAACGTCCTGACTTTC; CDR3: CAWGTGVGGANVLTF
V: TRBV5-1; J: TRBJ2-7; size: NA; D: TRBD1; DNA: TGCGCCAGCAGCTTCGACAGGGGATTATGGGACGAGCAGTACTTC; CDR3: CASSFDRGLWDEQYF
V: TRBV6-1; J: TRBJ1-3; size: NA; D: NA; DNA: TGTGCCAGCAGTGAAGAAGGGAGGGTTAAATTCGGAAACACCATATATTTT; CDR3: CASSEEGRVKFGNTIYF
V: TRBV6-1; J: TRBJ1-1; size: NA; D: TRBD1; DNA: TGTGCCAGCAGATTCCAGGGGGCCGGGAACACTGAAGCTTTCTTT; CDR3: CASRFQGAGNTEAFF
V: TRBV25-1; J: TRBJ2-5; size: NA; D: NA; DNA: TGTGCCAGCAGTGACAACCCTGGGCCCCAAGAGACCCAGTACTTC; CDR3: CASSDNPGPQETQYF
V: TRBV11-3; J: TRBJ2-7; size: NA; D: TRBD2; DNA: TGTGCCAGCAGCTTTAGCGGGAGTACAACCGAGCAGTACTTC; CDR3: CASSFSGSTTEQYF
V: TRBV7-8; J: TRBJ1-6; size: once; D: NA; DNA: TGTGCCAGCAGCTTAGGCCCAGATAATTCACCCCTCCACTTT; CDR3: CASSLGPDNSPLHF
V: TRBV6-6; J: TRBJ1-2; size: NA; D: TRBD1; DNA: TGTGCCAGCAGCCACAGGGGACCCGGTGGCTACACCTTC; CDR3: CASSHRGPGGYTF
V: TRBV6-5; J: TRBJ1-4; size: NA; D: TRBD1; DNA: TGTGCCAGCAGTTACTCTCCGGGGACAGGTTTTCTGTTTTTT; CDR3: CASSYSPGTGFLFF
V: TRBV5-8; J: TRBJ1-5; size: NA; D: NA; DNA: TGTGCCAGCAGCTTGGGGGCGACAGGATATAGCAATCAGCCCCAGCATTTT; CDR3: CASSLGATGYSNQPQHF
V: TRBV11-2; J: TRBJ2-7; size: NA; D: TRBD2; DNA: TGTGCCAGCAGCTTAATAGCGGGAGCGACCTACGAGCAGTACTTC; CDR3: CASSLIAGATYEQYF
V: TRBV4-3; J: TRBJ2-1; size: once; D: TRBD2; DNA: TGCGCCAGCAGCCCGACTAGCGGCCCCTACAATGAGCAGTTCTTC; CDR3: CASSPTSGPYNEQFF
V: TRBV7-2; J: TRBJ1-2; size: once; D: NA; DNA: TGTGCCAGCAGCTTGGACGACAGCTATGGCTACACCTTC; CDR3: CASSLDDSYGYTF
V: TRBV6-5; J: TRBJ1-2; size: NA; D: TRBD1; DNA: TGTGCCAGCAGGGTCCGGACAGGCTTCTATGGCTACACCTTC; CDR3: CASRVRTGFYGYTF
V: TRBV6-1; J: TRBJ2-7; size: NA; D: NA; DNA: TGTGCCAGCAGTGGGATGACAGCTTCCGAGCAGTACTTC; CDR3: CASSGMTASEQYF
V: TRBV27; J: TRBJ2-5; size: NA; D: NA; DNA: TGTGCCAGCAGGGGCCTTCAAGAGACCCAGTACTTC; CDR3: CASRGLQETQYF
V: TRBV9; J: TRBJ2-1; size: NA; D: TRBD2; DNA: TGTGCCAGCAGCGCCCGTAGCGGGAGCTCCTACAATGAGCAGTTCTTC; CDR3: CASSARSGSSYNEQFF